This TCR beta chain was recovered during a study of T cell responses to AZD1222 COVID-19 vaccine. Second-dose intervals near 4 or 12 weeks were combined. Trimming pared 7 bases from V and 4 bases from J, leaving 19 bases between. From germline, CDR1 is LNHDA and CDR2 SQIVND (reference sequence). The CDR3 consists of 15 residues. In the case of this clone: The antigen is not known.

Profiled with immunoSEQ multiplex PCR; TCRdb holds only in-frame clones, not every one. The sample holds roughly 120,000 clones, 70% to 90% seen once. General study points: Nearly half of spike-specific TCRs reportedly target unmutated variant regions. Repertoires were sampled only after the peak T cell response. Females outnumbered males among donors, who were mostly white British; clonal diversity was possibly underestimated.

This sample comprised peripheral blood, obtained 28 days after the second AZD1222 dose. The origin of this receptor is an adult who received the AZD1222 COVID-19 vaccine. The chain couples TRBV19 to TRBJ1-2, with no clear D. The CDR3 coding sequence is TGTGCCAGTACCCCTGGGCCCTCAACGCCCTATGGCTACACCTTC. Encoded protein: CASTPGPSTPYGYTF.